The text below deals with one T cell receptor (beta chain). The source of the sample is a study of blood T cells in healthy people across ages. The germline V and J ends were trimmed by 0 bases and 1 base, with 16 bases remaining between them. Germline V lookup: CDR1 SGHAT, CDR2 FQDESV (reference sequence). The CDR3 has 17 residues. A second PCR of 7 to 11 cycles used a sample-barcoded 5' primer and a J-beta primer mix. Each cDNA molecule received a tag from a template-switch adaptor that had 12 random nucleotides. TCRdb analysed the 5' RACE reads with MiXCR anew, one entry per CDR3 protein. The sample has about 1,000,000 distinct CDR3 sequences; less than 50% are singletons.

V usage is TRBV11-1 and J usage is TRBJ2-7; D possibly corresponds to TRBD2 (6 bases). This sequence was found in a woman in her fifties or sixties in good health. The sequenced sample consisted of blood. The CDR3 region has the DNA TGTGCCAGCAGCTTAGCGCGGGGATTGGTGCGATCCTACGAGCAGTACTTC. Translating gives CASSLARGLVRSYEQYF.